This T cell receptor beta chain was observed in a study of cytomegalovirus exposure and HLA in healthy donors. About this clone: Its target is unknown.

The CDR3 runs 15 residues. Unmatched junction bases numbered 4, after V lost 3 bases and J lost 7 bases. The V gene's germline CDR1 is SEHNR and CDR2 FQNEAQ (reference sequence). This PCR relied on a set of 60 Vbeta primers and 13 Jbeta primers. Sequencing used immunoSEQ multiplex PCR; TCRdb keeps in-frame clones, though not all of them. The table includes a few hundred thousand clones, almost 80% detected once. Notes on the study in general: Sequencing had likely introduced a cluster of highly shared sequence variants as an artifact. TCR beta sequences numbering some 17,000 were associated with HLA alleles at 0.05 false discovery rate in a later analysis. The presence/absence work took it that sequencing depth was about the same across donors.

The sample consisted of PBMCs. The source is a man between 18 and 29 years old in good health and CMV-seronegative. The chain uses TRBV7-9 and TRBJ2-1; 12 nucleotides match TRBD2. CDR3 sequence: CASSLASGRENEQFF. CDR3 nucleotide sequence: TGTGCCAGCAGCTTGGCTAGCGGGAGGGAAAATGAGCAGTTCTTC.